The 17 T cell receptor beta chains below come from one sample, sequenced in a study of blood T cell repertoires in COVID-19. Assay used: immunoSEQ multiplex PCR; TCRdb lists only in-frame clones, some missing. The sample has some 88,000 clones, approximately 86% seen once. The sample was peripheral blood. The receptors come from a man aged 55 to 70 with acute or convalescent COVID-19.

On this clone: The junction differs from germline at one of its ends, possibly a read error. The genes are TRBV7-8 and TRBJ2-1, with 9 bases identical to TRBD2. This CDR3 spans 15 amino acids. Germline CDR1 is SGHVS and CDR2 is FQNEAQ. The CDR3 loop reads CASSLASGRWNEQFF. CDR3 DNA sequence: TGTGCCAGCAGCCTAGCCAGCGGGAGGTGGAATGAGCAGTTCTTC. The whole variable domain, filled in from reference TRBV7-8 and TRBJ2-1, reads GAGVSQSPRYKVAKRGQDVALRCDPISGHVSLFWYQQALGQGPEFLTYFQNEAQLDKSGLPSDRFFAERPEGSVSTLKIQRTQQEDSAVYLCASSLASGRWNEQFFGPGTRLTVL.

The chain combines TRBV10-3 with TRBJ1-6; D possibly corresponds to TRBD1 (5 bases). Trimming left V 9 bases short and J 4 bases short, with 10 bases between. The CDR3 has 13 residues. The germline gives CDR1 ENHRY, CDR2 SYGVKD. Written as DNA, the CDR3 is TGTGCCATACAGGAAACATATAATTCACCCCTCCACTTT. Its translation: CAIQETYNSPLHF.

This clone has more than one count but fewer than ten. This CDR3 is also generated by other DNA sequences in the sample. The genes are TRBV2 and TRBJ2-7; maybe TRBD1 (6 bases). Germline lookup yields CDR1 SNHLY and CDR2 FYNNEI. Trimming shortened V by 7 bases and J by 2 bases, and 12 bases separated the two germline ends. The CDR3 has 13 amino acids. CDR3 DNA: TGTGCCAGCACCCGGGACACTACCTACGAGCAGTACTTC. Translated, it gives CASTRDTTYEQYF.

The chain links TRBV5-1 to TRBJ1-6; 7 bases line up with TRBD1. V lost 5 bases to trimming and J lost 5 bases; unmatched junction nucleotides: 4. Germline V CDR1 and CDR2: SGHRS, YFSETQ. The CDR3 covers 14 residues. The CDR3 protein is CASRGDSNNSPLHF. Here the CDR3 DNA reads TGCGCCAGCAGAGGGGACAGCAATAATTCACCCCTCCACTTT.

The gene calls are TRBV6-4 and TRBJ1-2; 9 bases line up with TRBD1. After removal of 3 bases from V and 8 bases from J, the junction contained 13 bases not matched to a gene. Germline CDR1 reads MRHNA; CDR2 reads SNTAGT. This CDR3 is built from 16 residues. In DNA form, the CDR3 reads TGTGCCAGCAGTGATGGTTCTCAACAGGGGGCTAGAGGCTACACCTTC. Its translation: CASSDGSQQGARGYTF.

The chain couples TRBV30 to TRBJ1-2, with D perhaps TRBD1 (6 bases). There are 13 residues in the CDR3. V lost 4 bases to trimming and J lost 0 bases, with 9 bases between them. CDR1 is GTSNPN and CDR2 is SVGIG in the germline V gene (reference sequence). CDR3 sequence (DNA): TGTGCCTGGAAACAGGGAACTAACTATGGCTACACCTTC. This encodes CAWKQGTNYGYTF.

The V and J genes are TRBV5-1 and TRBJ2-7; the D gene is possibly TRBD1 (6 bases). This CDR3 has 14 residues. Germline V gene sequence: CDR1 SGHRS, CDR2 YFSETQ. V was cut by 4 bases and J by 1 base, with 12 bases left in between. DNA of the CDR3: TGCGCCAGCAGCCCATCCACAGGGTCCTACGAGCAGTACTTC. Its protein product is CASSPSTGSYEQYF.

V and J are TRBV19 and TRBJ1-4; no clear D gene. V was shortened by 6 bases and J by 3 bases, with 17 bases between the two germline ends. Per germline, CDR1 LNHDA and CDR2 SQIVND (reference sequence). The CDR3 is 16 amino acids. Written as DNA, the CDR3 is TGTGCCAGTAGCGATTACCGGGAGATGTCTAATGAAAAACTGTTTTTT. This sequence encodes CASSDYREMSNEKLFF.

This clone was counted a few times. The chain recombines TRBV5-5 with TRBJ1-2; 7 nucleotides line up with TRBD1. The V and J ends lost 3 bases and 7 bases, in that order; junction bases with no gene match: 6. Looked up from germline, CDR1 is SGHKS and CDR2 is YYEKEE (reference sequence). The length of the CDR3 is 13 residues. In DNA form, the CDR3 reads TGTGCCAGCAGCTCGACAGGGTTTTTTGGCTACACCTTC. Translation: CASSSTGFFGYTF.

V and J are TRBV15 and TRBJ1-1; no reliable D call. The CDR3 extends over 16 amino acids. Germline loops: CDR1 LNHNV, CDR2 YYDKDF (reference sequence). Trimming removed 1 base from V and 0 bases from J, with 12 bases in between. DNA for the CDR3: TGTGCCACCAGCAGAGTGGGAGTGCGCATGAACACTGAAGCTTTCTTT. Protein product: CATSRVGVRMNTEAFF.

The rearrangement uses TRBV6-5 and TRBJ1-2; a possible D gene is TRBD1 (5 bases). The germline CDR1 and CDR2 sequences are MNHEY and SVGAGI. The CDR3 loop spans 15 amino acids. V was shortened by 0 bases and J by 4 bases, with 12 bases between the two germline ends. The CDR3 DNA follows: TGTGCCAGCAGTTACTCGATCGGGGGGAGCTATGGCTACACCTTC. Encoded protein: CASSYSIGGSYGYTF.

The chain links TRBV10-3 to TRBJ1-6, with 7 bases that match TRBD1. V shed 5 bases, J shed 4 bases, and the junction held 5 bases outside the gene matches. Germline V gene sequence: CDR1 ENHRY, CDR2 SYGVKD. The CDR3 has 15 amino acids. The CDR3 nucleotides are TGTGCCATCAGTCCCGGGACAGAGTATAATTCACCCCTCCACTTT. Translation: CAISPGTEYNSPLHF.

The chain couples TRBV28 to TRBJ1-1; TRBD1 matches at 9 bases. CDR1 and CDR2 (germline): MDHEN, SYDVKM. This CDR3 contains 15 residues. Losses at the gene ends were 5 bases for V and 10 bases for J; bases not matched to a gene: 14. CDR3 in amino acids: CASSVRQGDFRGAFF. The CDR3, as DNA: TGTGCCAGCAGTGTTCGACAGGGGGACTTTAGGGGAGCTTTCTTT.

The V and J genes are TRBV19 and TRBJ2-1; TRBD2 is a possible D gene (7 bases). The CDR3 has 15 residues. With 6 bases removed from V and 2 bases from J, the gap between germline ends came to 14 bases. Per the germline V gene, CDR1 is LNHDA and CDR2 is SQIVND (reference sequence). CDR3 nucleotide sequence: TGTGCCAGTAGGAGGGGGGGGTTGACCTACAATGAGCAGTTCTTC. It is translated as CASRRGGLTYNEQFF.

The genes are TRBV7-2 and TRBJ2-1; tentatively, D is TRBD1 (6 bases). The germline V and J ends were trimmed by 3 bases and 6 bases, with 12 bases remaining between them. The V gene's germline CDR1 is SGHTA and CDR2 FQGNSA. The CDR3 is 14 amino acids. In nucleotides, the CDR3 is TGTGCCAGCAGCTTCCGGACAGAATTCAATGAGCAGTTCTTC. Amino acids: CASSFRTEFNEQFF. The variable domain in full, completed from reference TRBV7-2 and TRBJ2-1, reads GAGVSQSPSNKVTEKGKDVELRCDPISGHTALYWYRQSLGQGLEFLIYFQGNSAPDKSGLPSDRFSAERTGGSVSTLTIQRTQQEDSAVYLCASSFRTEFNEQFFGPGTRLTVL.

The genes are TRBV30 and TRBJ1-5; D remains ambiguous. The CDR3 sequence is 14 residues long. CDR1 and CDR2 from the germline V gene are GTSNPN and SVGIG (reference sequence). The V gene lost 0 bases and the J gene lost 5 bases, with 11 bases spanning the gap. The CDR3, as DNA: TGTGCCTGGAGTGTACTTCACCGTGATCAGCCCCAGCATTTT. Translating gives CAWSVLHRDQPQHF.

The V and J genes are TRBV9 and TRBJ1-2; 12 bases are a match to TRBD1. The germline gives CDR1 SGDLS, CDR2 YYNGEE. The trim removed 1 base at V and 8 bases at J, leaving 6 bases unmatched. This CDR3 contains 15 residues. CDR3 coding DNA: TGTGCCAGCAGCGTAACGGGACAGGGGGCGCAAGGCTACACCTTC. It specifies CASSVTGQGAQGYTF.